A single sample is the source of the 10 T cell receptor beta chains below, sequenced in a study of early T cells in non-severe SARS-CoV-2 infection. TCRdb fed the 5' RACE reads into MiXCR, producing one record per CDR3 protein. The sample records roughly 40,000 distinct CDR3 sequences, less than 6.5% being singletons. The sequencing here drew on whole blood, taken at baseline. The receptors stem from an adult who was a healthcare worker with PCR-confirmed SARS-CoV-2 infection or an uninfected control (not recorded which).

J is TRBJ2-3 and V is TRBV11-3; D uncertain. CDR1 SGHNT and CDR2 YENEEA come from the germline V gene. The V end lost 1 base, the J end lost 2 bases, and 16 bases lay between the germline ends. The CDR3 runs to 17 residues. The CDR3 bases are TGTGCCAGCAGCTTAGGGGTAGCAGGCGACCTCACAGATACGCAGTATTTT. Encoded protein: CASSLGVAGDLTDTQYF.

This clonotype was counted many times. The CDR3 region has the DNA TGCAGTGCCGGAGGGGCTGGAGACTATGGCTACACCTTC. Translated, it gives CSAGGAGDYGYTF. The gene calls are TRBV20-1 and TRBJ1-2; D may be TRBD1 (5 bases). Trimming cost V 6 bases and J 3 bases, with 14 bases left between them. The CDR3 spans 13 residues. CDR1 and CDR2 from the germline V gene are DFQATT and SNEGSKA (reference sequence).

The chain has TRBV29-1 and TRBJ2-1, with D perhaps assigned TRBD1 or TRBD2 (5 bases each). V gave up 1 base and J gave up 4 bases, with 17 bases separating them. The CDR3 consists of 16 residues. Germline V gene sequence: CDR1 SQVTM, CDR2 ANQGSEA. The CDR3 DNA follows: TGCAGCGTTGAAGTACCGGGACGAGTGTTGTACAATGAGCAGTTCTTC. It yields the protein CSVEVPGRVLYNEQFF.

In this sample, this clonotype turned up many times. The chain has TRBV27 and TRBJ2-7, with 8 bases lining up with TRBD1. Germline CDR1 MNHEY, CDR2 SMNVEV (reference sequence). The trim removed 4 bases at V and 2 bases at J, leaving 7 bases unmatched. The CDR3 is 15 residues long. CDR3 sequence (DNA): TGTGCCAGCAGTTCCCAGGGGGCCAGTGCCTACGAGCAGTACTTC. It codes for CASSSQGASAYEQYF.

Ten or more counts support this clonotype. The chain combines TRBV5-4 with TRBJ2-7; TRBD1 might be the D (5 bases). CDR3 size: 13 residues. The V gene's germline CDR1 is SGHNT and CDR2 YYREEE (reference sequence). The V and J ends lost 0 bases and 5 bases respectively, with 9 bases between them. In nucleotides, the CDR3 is TGTGCCAGCAGCTTGGCCCCCAGGGACGAGCAGTACTTC. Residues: CASSLAPRDEQYF. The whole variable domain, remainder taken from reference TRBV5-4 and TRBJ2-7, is ETGVTQSPTHLIKTRGQQVTLRCSSQSGHNTVSWYQQALGQGPQFIFQYYREEENGRGNFPPRFSGLQFPNYSSELNVNALELDDSALYLCASSLAPRDEQYFGPGTRLTVT.

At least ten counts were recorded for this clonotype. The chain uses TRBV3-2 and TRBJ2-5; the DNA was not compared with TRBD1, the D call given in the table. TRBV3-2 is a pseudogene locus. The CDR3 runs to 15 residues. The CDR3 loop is CASSQSLAGKETQYF. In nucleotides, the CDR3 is TGTGCCAGCAGCCAATCCCTGGCGGGTAAAGAGACCCAGTACTTC.

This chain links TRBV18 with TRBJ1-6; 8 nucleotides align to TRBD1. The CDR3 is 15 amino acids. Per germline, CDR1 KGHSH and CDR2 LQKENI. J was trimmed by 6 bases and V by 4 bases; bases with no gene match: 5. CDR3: CASSRTGNSNSPLHF. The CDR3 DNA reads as TGTGCCAGCTCACGGACAGGGAATAGTAATTCACCCCTCCACTTT. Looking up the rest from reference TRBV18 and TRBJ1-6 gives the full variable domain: NAGVMQNPRHLVRRRGQEARLRCSPMKGHSHVYWYRQLPEEGLKFMVYLQKENIIDESGMPKERFSAEFPKEGPSILRIQQVVRGDSAAYFCASSRTGNSNSPLHFGNGTRLTVT.

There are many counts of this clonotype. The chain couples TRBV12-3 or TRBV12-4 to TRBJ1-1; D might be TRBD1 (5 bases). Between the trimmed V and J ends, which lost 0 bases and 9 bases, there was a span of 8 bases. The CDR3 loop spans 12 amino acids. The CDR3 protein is CASSLAGVKAFF. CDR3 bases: TGTGCCAGCAGTTTAGCAGGGGTGAAAGCTTTCTTT.

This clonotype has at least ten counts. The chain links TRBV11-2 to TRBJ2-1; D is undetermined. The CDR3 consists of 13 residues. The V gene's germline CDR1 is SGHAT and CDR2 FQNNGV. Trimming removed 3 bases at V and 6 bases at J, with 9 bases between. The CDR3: CASSFTSPNEQFF. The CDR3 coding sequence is TGTGCCAGCAGCTTCACGTCACCCAATGAGCAGTTCTTC.

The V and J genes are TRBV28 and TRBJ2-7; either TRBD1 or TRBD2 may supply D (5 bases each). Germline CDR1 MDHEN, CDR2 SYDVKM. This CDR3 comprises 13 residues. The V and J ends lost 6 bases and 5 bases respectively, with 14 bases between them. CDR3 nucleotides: TGTGCCAGCAGCGAGGGGTCAAGCCACGAGCAGTACTTC. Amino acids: CASSEGSSHEQYF.